This TCR beta chain was observed in a study of response to subunit inactivated influenza vaccine. In germline, CDR1 is SGHKS, CDR2 YYEKEE (reference sequence). CDR3 length equals 18 residues. The V end was cut by 2 bases, the J end by 3 bases, with 22 bases between. TCRdb fed the RT-PCR reads into MiXCR, producing one record per CDR3 protein. The table has about 570,000 distinct CDR3 sequences, around 11% seen once; the top ten hold approximately 10%. This same sample was also taken into another study, of T cells expressing NK-cell markers. In that study: 5'RACE template switching with UMIs generated TCR beta cDNA. According to the study, TCR beta repertoires originated from sorted CD3+CD56+NKG2C+, CD3+CD56+NKG2C- and CD3+CD56-NKG2C+ T cells.

The sample consisted of PBMCs from blood, taken on the day of vaccination. The TCR was taken from a man between 50 and 59 years old who received an inactivated influenza vaccine. J is TRBJ2-3 and V is TRBV5-5; TRBD2 is a possible D gene (6 bases). This CDR3 is CASSFRARLSGVTDTQYF. The CDR3, as DNA: TGTGCCAGCAGCTTTCGAGCTCGCCTATCGGGGGTAACAGATACGCAGTATTTT.